The present entry profiles one T cell receptor beta chain with its context. The data stem from a study of blood T cell repertoires in COVID-19. The germline CDR1 and CDR2 sequences are SGHRS and YFSETQ. V lost 0 bases and J lost 2, with 17 bases in between. CDR3 length equals 17 residues. Repertoires were generated with immunoSEQ multiplex PCR, while TCRdb's copy carries only in-frame clones and drops some. Among nearly 200,000 clones listed, roughly four fifths were seen once. The clonotype was recovered from a human donor with acute or convalescent COVID-19. The donor label of this sample is uncertain. The rearrangement links TRBV5-1 to TRBJ2-5; maybe TRBD2 (6 bases). Sequenced material: peripheral blood. Here the CDR3 reads CASSLASIGGGQETQYF. CDR3 coding DNA: TGCGCCAGCAGCTTGGCTTCGATAGGAGGAGGGCAAGAGACCCAGTACTTC.